The rows below give T cell receptor beta chains drawn from one sample of a study of T cell changes during pregnancy in multiple sclerosis. Libraries were prepared by immunoSEQ multiplex PCR; TCRdb keeps only in-frame clonotypes and omits some of them. The profile covers tens of thousands of clones, with roughly 92% appearing a single time and 1% to 1.5% taken by the ten largest. Material: peripheral blood. The receptors shown here come from a female donor with multiple sclerosis, enrolled in a pregnancy study. Each CDR3 is given with its conserved first and last residue. Each record gives: clone size, V gene, J gene, D gene, CDR3 DNA, CDR3 protein. The D gene is left open where the match is weak. Only some rows state a clone size, as once, few, many or a class for expanded clones.

clone size: .
V gene: TRBV5-4
J gene: TRBJ2-1
D gene: .
CDR3 DNA: TGTGCCAGCAGCGGGGTGGGGAACAATGAGCAGTTCTTC
CDR3 protein: CASSGVGNNEQFF

clone size: .
V gene: TRBV5-4
J gene: TRBJ1-3
D gene: .
CDR3 DNA: TGTGCCAGCAGCACAGGGACCTCTGGAAACACCATATATTTT
CDR3 protein: CASSTGTSGNTIYF

clone size: .
V gene: TRBV5-1
J gene: TRBJ2-3
D gene: .
CDR3 DNA: TGCGCCAGCAGCTTGCCGACAGGAAACACAGATACGCAGTATTTT
CDR3 protein: CASSLPTGNTDTQYF

clone size: .
V gene: TRBV5-6
J gene: TRBJ2-7
D gene: .
CDR3 DNA: TGTGCCAGCAGCTTTGGCGGGTTTTCCTACGAGCAGTACTTC
CDR3 protein: CASSFGGFSYEQYF

clone size: .
V gene: TRBV6-1
J gene: TRBJ1-5
D gene: .
CDR3 DNA: TGTGCCAGCTTGGGGGGCGGGCAGCCCCAGCATTTT
CDR3 protein: CASLGGGQPQHF

clone size: .
V gene: TRBV2
J gene: TRBJ2-7
D gene: TRBD2
CDR3 DNA: TGTGCCAGCTGGTACGGGGGGGACTACGAGCAGTACTTC
CDR3 protein: CASWYGGDYEQYF

clone size: once
V gene: TRBV4-2
J gene: TRBJ1-1
D gene: .
CDR3 DNA: TGTGCCAGCAGCCAATTTGGATTAGACACTGAAGCTTTCTTT
CDR3 protein: CASSQFGLDTEAFF

clone size: .
V gene: TRBV9
J gene: TRBJ2-2
D gene: TRBD1
CDR3 DNA: TGTGCCAGCAGCGGTCCGGGACAGGGGGCCGGGGAGCTGTTTTTT
CDR3 protein: CASSGPGQGAGELFF

clone size: .
V gene: TRBV5-1
J gene: TRBJ1-2
D gene: TRBD1
CDR3 DNA: TGCGCCAGCAGCGCGGCAGGGGGTGGGTCGGTCAACTATGGCTACACCTTC
CDR3 protein: CASSAAGGGSVNYGYTF

clone size: .
V gene: TRBV20-1
J gene: TRBJ2-3
D gene: .
CDR3 DNA: TGCAGTGCTAGAAGTGAAGATACGCAGTATTTT
CDR3 protein: CSARSEDTQYF

clone size: .
V gene: TRBV9
J gene: TRBJ2-2
D gene: .
CDR3 DNA: TGTGCCAGCAGCGTATTCGGGCTAGACTTCACCGGGGAGCTGTTTTTT
CDR3 protein: CASSVFGLDFTGELFF

clone size: once
V gene: TRBV5-4
J gene: TRBJ2-5
D gene: TRBD1
CDR3 DNA: TGTGCCAGCAGCTTGGCCAGGGGGGAGACCCAGTACTTC
CDR3 protein: CASSLARGETQYF

clone size: .
V gene: TRBV20-1
J gene: TRBJ1-4
D gene: .
CDR3 DNA: TGCAGTGCTAGTGGCCAGCCCGAACTGTTTTTT
CDR3 protein: CSASGQPELFF

clone size: once
V gene: TRBV6-1
J gene: TRBJ2-1
D gene: .
CDR3 DNA: TGTGCCAGCATCGAACCTCCGGGGGTCGAGCAGTTCTTC
CDR3 protein: CASIEPPGVEQFF

clone size: .
V gene: TRBV7-3
J gene: TRBJ1-5
D gene: TRBD1
CDR3 DNA: TGTGCCAGCAGCTTAGAGAAAGGGGCGGACAGGTTGCTACTCAATCAGCCCCAGCATTTT
CDR3 protein: CASSLEKGADRLLLNQPQHF

clone size: .
V gene: TRBV7-9
J gene: TRBJ2-5
D gene: TRBD1
CDR3 DNA: TGTGCCAGCAGCGTGACTGGGTCAGGGGGCGAGACCCAGTACTTC
CDR3 protein: CASSVTGSGGETQYF

clone size: medium-sized
V gene: TRBV21-1
J gene: TRBJ1-2
D gene: .
CDR3 DNA: TGTGCCAGCAGCAAAGAGGGACATAACTATGGCTACACCTTC
CDR3 protein: CASSKEGHNYGYTF

clone size: .
V gene: TRBV4-2
J gene: TRBJ2-1
D gene: TRBD2
CDR3 DNA: TGTGCCAGCACCCGAGGGCTAGCGGGAGGTCCCAATGAGCAGTTCTTC
CDR3 protein: CASTRGLAGGPNEQFF

clone size: few
V gene: TRBV11-1
J gene: TRBJ2-2
D gene: TRBD2
CDR3 DNA: TGTGCCAGCAGCTTTGGACTAGCGGGACCCACCGGGGAGCTGTTTTTT
CDR3 protein: CASSFGLAGPTGELFF

clone size: .
V gene: TRBV18
J gene: TRBJ2-1
D gene: .
CDR3 DNA: TGTGCCAGCTCACCTCCAGGGGTCAGCTCCTACAATGAGCAGTTCTTC
CDR3 protein: CASSPPGVSSYNEQFF

clone size: .
V gene: TRBV2
J gene: TRBJ2-1
D gene: TRBD2
CDR3 DNA: TGTGCCAGGGGGTCTCTAGCGGGAGCATCCTACAATGAGCAGTTCTTC
CDR3 protein: CARGSLAGASYNEQFF

clone size: .
V gene: TRBV29-1
J gene: TRBJ1-2
D gene: .
CDR3 DNA: TGCAGCGTTGCGGGGGAGAGCTATGGCTACACCTTC
CDR3 protein: CSVAGESYGYTF

clone size: .
V gene: TRBV6-5
J gene: TRBJ1-1
D gene: .
CDR3 DNA: TGTGCCAGCAGTTACTACTTAAACACTGAAGCTTTCTTT
CDR3 protein: CASSYYLNTEAFF

clone size: .
V gene: TRBV5-6
J gene: TRBJ1-5
D gene: .
CDR3 DNA: TGTGCCAGCAGCTTCTTTAGGGGACTTAATCAGCCCCAGCATTTT
CDR3 protein: CASSFFRGLNQPQHF

clone size: .
V gene: TRBV6-1
J gene: TRBJ1-5
D gene: TRBD1
CDR3 DNA: TGTGCCAGCACAGGGGGAAGGCAACAGCCCCAGCATTTT
CDR3 protein: CASTGGRQQPQHF

clone size: .
V gene: TRBV6-6
J gene: TRBJ2-7
D gene: TRBD1
CDR3 DNA: TGTGCCAGCAGCCACCCCGGGACAGGGGGCTTCGAGCAGTACTTC
CDR3 protein: CASSHPGTGGFEQYF

clone size: few
V gene: TRBV29-1
J gene: TRBJ1-2
D gene: .
CDR3 DNA: TGCAGCGTTGCTGATTATGGCTACACCTTC
CDR3 protein: CSVADYGYTF

clone size: .
V gene: TRBV5-6
J gene: TRBJ2-3
D gene: TRBD2
CDR3 DNA: TGTGCCAGCAGCTTTGGGACTAGCGGGACGACAGATACGCAGTATTTT
CDR3 protein: CASSFGTSGTTDTQYF

clone size: few
V gene: TRBV7-9
J gene: TRBJ2-7
D gene: .
CDR3 DNA: TGTGCCAGCAGCTTAGTGGCAGCCTCACTAGGTCACGAGCAGTACTTC
CDR3 protein: CASSLVAASLGHEQYF

clone size: .
V gene: TRBV28
J gene: TRBJ1-5
D gene: .
CDR3 DNA: TGTGCCAGCAGTTTTGGAGGGAAGCCCCAGCATTTT
CDR3 protein: CASSFGGKPQHF

clone size: once
V gene: TRBV29-1
J gene: TRBJ1-4
D gene: TRBD1
CDR3 DNA: TGCAGCGGAGGAGGGGGCTCTAATGAAAAACTGTTTTTT
CDR3 protein: CSGGGGSNEKLFF

clone size: .
V gene: TRBV7-3
J gene: TRBJ2-5
D gene: TRBD2
CDR3 DNA: TGTGCCAGCAGCTTAACGGGAAGCGGGAACCAAGAGACCCAGTACTTC
CDR3 protein: CASSLTGSGNQETQYF

clone size: .
V gene: TRBV30
J gene: TRBJ1-1
D gene: .
CDR3 DNA: TGTGCCTGGACCTGGGGGTGGAACACTGAAGCTTTCTTT
CDR3 protein: CAWTWGWNTEAFF

clone size: .
V gene: TRBV29-1
J gene: TRBJ2-4
D gene: TRBD1
CDR3 DNA: TGCAGCGCTCCGCCCGCAGGGGGCATCGTCGAAAACATTCAGTACTTC
CDR3 protein: CSAPPAGGIVENIQYF

clone size: .
V gene: TRBV11-2
J gene: TRBJ1-2
D gene: .
CDR3 DNA: TGTGCCAGCAGCCTCGGGGTTAACTATGGCTACACCTTC
CDR3 protein: CASSLGVNYGYTF

clone size: few
V gene: TRBV14
J gene: TRBJ2-1
D gene: .
CDR3 DNA: TGTGCCAGCAGCCAAAGCTTGACCAACTCCTACAATGAGCAGTTCTTC
CDR3 protein: CASSQSLTNSYNEQFF

clone size: .
V gene: TRBV2
J gene: TRBJ1-3
D gene: .
CDR3 DNA: TGTGCCAGCAAAAAGGAGTCCGGGGCTGGAAACACCATATATTTT
CDR3 protein: CASKKESGAGNTIYF

clone size: .
V gene: TRBV11-2
J gene: TRBJ2-3
D gene: TRBD2
CDR3 DNA: TGTGCCAGCACCTTAGGTCGGGTAGCGGGAGCGGCGGATACGCAGTATTTT
CDR3 protein: CASTLGRVAGAADTQYF

clone size: .
V gene: TRBV7-9
J gene: TRBJ1-1
D gene: .
CDR3 DNA: TGTGCCAGCAGCTTAGCCGGAACAGTGAACACTGAAGCTTTCTTT
CDR3 protein: CASSLAGTVNTEAFF

clone size: once
V gene: TRBV5-1
J gene: TRBJ2-7
D gene: TRBD2
CDR3 DNA: TGCGCCAGCTTCCTGAATAGCGGGAGGGCCGTCTACGAGCAGTACTTC
CDR3 protein: CASFLNSGRAVYEQYF

clone size: .
V gene: TRBV11-1
J gene: TRBJ2-1
D gene: .
CDR3 DNA: TGTGCCAGCAGCGAACAGGGAAAAGGGCAGTTCTTC
CDR3 protein: CASSEQGKGQFF

clone size: medium-sized
V gene: TRBV6-1
J gene: TRBJ2-3
D gene: TRBD1
CDR3 DNA: TGTGCCAGCAGTGAAGGGACAGGGCACACAGATACGCAGTATTTT
CDR3 protein: CASSEGTGHTDTQYF

clone size: .
V gene: TRBV2
J gene: TRBJ2-3
D gene: .
CDR3 DNA: TGTGCCAGCAGTCAAAACAGGAGATCCACAGATACGCAGTATTTT
CDR3 protein: CASSQNRRSTDTQYF

clone size: .
V gene: TRBV6-1
J gene: TRBJ2-1
D gene: TRBD2
CDR3 DNA: TGTGCCAGCATCGGCGGGAGCTCCTACAATGAGCAGTTCTTC
CDR3 protein: CASIGGSSYNEQFF

clone size: once
V gene: TRBV19
J gene: TRBJ2-7
D gene: .
CDR3 DNA: TGTGCCAGTAGTATACTATCGGGAGTAAAGTACGAGCAGTACTTC
CDR3 protein: CASSILSGVKYEQYF

clone size: .
V gene: TRBV6-6
J gene: TRBJ1-3
D gene: .
CDR3 DNA: TGTGCCAGCAGAATCGGGCGGCTCTCTGGAAACACCATATATTTT
CDR3 protein: CASRIGRLSGNTIYF

clone size: .
V gene: TRBV27
J gene: TRBJ2-1
D gene: TRBD1
CDR3 DNA: TGTGCCACCCCAACAGGGGGCGATCACAATGAGCAGTTCTTC
CDR3 protein: CATPTGGDHNEQFF

clone size: .
V gene: TRBV19
J gene: TRBJ1-5
D gene: .
CDR3 DNA: TGTGCCAGTAGTATAGGATACAGGACCGGCAATCAGCCCCAGCATTTT
CDR3 protein: CASSIGYRTGNQPQHF